A single sample is the source of the 27 T cell receptor beta chains below, sequenced in a study of identical twins. TCRdb called the 5' RACE reads again in MiXCR, with one record for every CDR3 protein. The table shows 400,000 to 600,000 distinct CDR3 sequences, with approximately 20% occurring only once. In addition, the sample was reused for a study of yellow fever vaccine responses in identical twins.

Sequenced: CD4+ T cells sorted from blood. These receptors all stem from a woman between 18 and 29 years old in good health.

The rearrangement links TRBV2 to TRBJ1-5; D unresolved. The CDR3 extends over 15 amino acids. Germline CDR1 SNHLY, CDR2 FYNNEI. Between the trimmed V and J ends, which lost 4 bases and 2 bases, there was a span of 12 bases. CDR3 amino acids: CASSALLERNQPQHF. The CDR3 bases are TGTGCCAGCAGTGCGCTCCTTGAGCGCAATCAGCCCCAGCATTTT.

This clonotype was counted only a few times. V is TRBV5-5 and J is TRBJ2-5; maybe TRBD1 (8 bases). The CDR3 is 15 residues long. The germline gives CDR1 SGHKS, CDR2 YYEKEE (reference sequence). The V and J ends lost 0 bases and 5 bases respectively, with 14 bases between them. The CDR3 region has the DNA TGTGCCAGCAGCTTGGACAGGGGGGGGTCGGAGACCCAGTACTTC. Translation gives CASSLDRGGSETQYF. The full variable domain, completed using reference TRBV5-5 and TRBJ2-5, is DAGVTQSPTHLIKTRGQQVTLRCSPISGHKSVSWYQQVLGQGPQFIFQYYEKEERGRGNFPDRFSARQFPNYSSELNVNALLLGDSALYLCASSLDRGGSETQYFGPGTRLLVL.

This clonotype was counted ten times or more. This chain connects TRBV12-3 or TRBV12-4 to TRBJ2-1; 7 bases fit TRBD2. V trimming: 8 bases; J trimming: 0 bases; junction bases outside the gene matches: 4. The CDR3 covers 14 residues. The CDR3 region is CASRRGSSYNEQFF. The CDR3 bases are TGTGCCAGCCGACGCGGGAGCTCCTACAATGAGCAGTTCTTC.

This clonotype has a handful of counts. The CDR3 reads CASSPHSETQYF. CDR3 in DNA: TGTGCCAGCAGCCCACACTCGGAGACCCAGTACTTC. This chain uses TRBV7-8 with TRBJ2-5; D gene unclear. The CDR3 is 12 residues long. The V end was cut by 5 bases, the J end by 5 bases, with 9 bases between. Per the germline V gene, CDR1 is SGHVS and CDR2 is FQNEAQ. The full variable domain, with the rest looked up from reference TRBV7-8 and TRBJ2-5, is GAGVSQSPRYKVAKRGQDVALRCDPISGHVSLFWYQQALGQGPEFLTYFQNEAQLDKSGLPSDRFFAERPEGSVSTLKIQRTQQEDSAVYLCASSPHSETQYFGPGTRLLVL.

This clonotype was detected only a few times. The V call is TRBV10-3, the J call TRBJ2-5; D perhaps matches TRBD2 (6 bases). The germline V gene has CDR1 ENHRY and CDR2 SYGVKD. V lost 3 bases and J lost 6, with 11 bases in between. CDR3 length equals 13 residues. CDR3 in DNA: TGTGCCATCAGTGAAGGAGGGTTGAAGACCCAGTACTTC. This encodes CAISEGGLKTQYF.

This clonotype was counted between two and nine times. V usage is TRBV20-1 and J usage is TRBJ2-1, with 9 bases matching TRBD2. The CDR3 covers 16 residues. Trimming at V came to 2 bases and at J to 6 bases, leaving 11 bases not matched to a gene. CDR1 and CDR2 (germline): DFQATT, SNEGSKA (reference sequence). The CDR3 is CSARPPGTSTRNEQFF. CDR3 nucleotides: TGCAGTGCTAGACCACCCGGGACTAGCACCCGCAATGAGCAGTTCTTC.

This chain uses TRBV20-1 with TRBJ1-1; TRBD1 matches at 12 bases. With 0 bases clipped from V and 10 bases from J, the junction kept 9 bases outside the gene matches. CDR3 size: 15 residues. Per the germline V gene, CDR1 is DFQATT and CDR2 is SNEGSKA (reference sequence). CDR3: CSAREKGTGGLRAFF. The DNA for the CDR3 is TGCAGTGCTAGAGAGAAGGGGACAGGGGGCTTGAGAGCTTTCTTT.

This clonotype was seen ten or more times. The chain has TRBV12-3 or TRBV12-4 and TRBJ2-1; 7 positions match TRBD2. This CDR3 comprises 14 residues. V gave up 3 bases and J gave up 7 bases; unmatched junction bases: 6. The CDR3 coding sequence is TGTGCCAGCAGTTTCAGGGAGGGGCGGAATGAGCAGTTCTTC. This sequence encodes CASSFREGRNEQFF.

This clonotype was seen a few times. The V gene is TRBV7-9, the J gene TRBJ2-1; 11 nucleotides agree with TRBD2. CDR3 size: 16 residues. The germline CDR1 and CDR2 sequences are SEHNR and FQNEAQ (reference sequence). V trimming: 6 bases; J trimming: 8 bases; junction bases outside the gene matches: 12. The DNA of the CDR3 is TGTGCCAGCAGGACCCGGAGGCTAGCGGGGGGCGATGAGCAGTTCTTC. Protein: CASRTRRLAGGDEQFF.

This chain links TRBV11-2 with TRBJ2-1; TRBD1 aligns across 8 bases. In germline, CDR1 is SGHAT, CDR2 FQNNGV. Losses at the gene ends were 5 bases for V and 6 bases for J; bases not matched to a gene: 9. The CDR3 is made up of 15 amino acids. DNA of the CDR3: TGTGCCAGCAGCCGCGGACAGGGCAGTCGCAATGAGCAGTTCTTC. Protein: CASSRGQGSRNEQFF.

The sample holds a few counts of this clonotype. This chain joins TRBV6-1 and TRBJ2-1, with 8 positions matching TRBD1. Germline CDR1 and CDR2: MNHNS and SASEGT. This CDR3 spans 14 amino acids. V was pared by 10 bases and J by 4 bases, with 9 bases of the junction left unmatched. The CDR3 nucleotides are TGTGCCACACAGGGGGGAGGACTGTACAATGAGCAGTTCTTC. Translation: CATQGGGLYNEQFF.

This chain uses TRBV27 with TRBJ1-6; D uncertain. There are 15 residues in the CDR3. V was cut by 10 bases and J by 10 bases, with 23 bases left in between. In germline, CDR1 is MNHEY, CDR2 SMNVEV (reference sequence). In DNA, the CDR3 is TGTGCCACCTCGACCCTGGGAGGGCGCATCTCACCCCTCCACTTT. It is translated as CATSTLGGRISPLHF.

This clonotype was observed a few times. This sequence joins TRBV11-3 and TRBJ2-2; D gene uncertain. The CDR3 is 15 amino acids. Germline CDR1 is SGHNT and CDR2 is YENEEA. The V end lost 5 bases, the J end lost 4 bases, and 14 bases lay between the germline ends. Written as DNA, the CDR3 is TGTGCCAGCAGCCCCATGGGTGGCGGCACCGGGGAGCTGTTTTTT. Its translation is CASSPMGGGTGELFF. The full variable domain, completed using reference TRBV11-3 and TRBJ2-2, is EAGVVQSPRYKIIEKKQPVAFWCNPISGHNTLYWYLQNLGQGPELLIRYENEEAVDDSQLPKDRFSAERLKGVDSTLKIQPAELGDSAVYLCASSPMGGGTGELFFGEGSRLTVL.

J is TRBJ2-7 and V is TRBV3-1; 12 positions match TRBD1. The CDR3 has 15 amino acids. V shed 2 bases, J shed 6 bases, and the junction held 5 bases outside the gene matches. Germline-derived CDR1 and CDR2 are LGHDT and YNNKEL (reference sequence). The CDR3 is CASSQRGQGAGEQYF. CDR3 DNA: TGTGCCAGCAGCCAAAGGGGACAGGGGGCTGGCGAGCAGTACTTC.

This clonotype was detected only a few times. The chain uses TRBV5-1 and TRBJ2-1; 7 nucleotides match TRBD1. Per the germline V gene, CDR1 is SGHRS and CDR2 is YFSETQ. J lost 10 bases, V lost 4 bases, and 17 bases had no gene match. The CDR3 loop spans 16 amino acids. The CDR3 nucleotides are TGCGCCAGCAGCCCCCGTTTAAGGGGGCCCGAGGTAGAGCAGTTCTTC. Its protein product is CASSPRLRGPEVEQFF. Supplemented by reference TRBV5-1 and TRBJ2-1, the full variable domain reads KAGVTQTPRYLIKTRGQQVTLSCSPISGHRSVSWYQQTPGQGLQFLFEYFSETQRNKGNFPGRFSGRQFSNSRSEMNVSTLELGDSALYLCASSPRLRGPEVEQFFGPGTRLTVL.

The chain recombines TRBV4-1 with TRBJ2-5; 7 nucleotides line up with TRBD2. With 2 bases clipped from V and 2 bases from J, the junction kept 20 bases outside the gene matches. CDR1 is MGHRA, CDR2 YSYEKL, per germline. The CDR3 covers 20 residues. The CDR3 bases are TGCGCCAGCAGCCAATTTTCCACCCCCCCGGGACTAAACCTTCAAGAGACCCAGTACTTC. It yields the protein CASSQFSTPPGLNLQETQYF.

The sample holds many counts of this clonotype. The rearrangement uses TRBV12-3 or TRBV12-4 and TRBJ2-7; D remains ambiguous. The CDR3 totals 12 residues. V gave up 6 bases and J gave up 3 bases, with 9 bases separating them. CDR3 region: CASSRSGYEQYV. CDR3 DNA: TGTGCCAGCAGCCGTTCGGGCTACGAGCAGTACGTC.

This clonotype was detected many times. The chain combines TRBV10-3 with TRBJ2-2; D call uncertain. The CDR3 covers 11 residues. V lost 5 bases and J 2 bases, leaving 0 bases between the germline ends. Looked up from germline, CDR1 is ENHRY and CDR2 is SYGVKD. The CDR3 protein is CAISNTGELFF. In DNA, the CDR3 is TGTGCCATCAGTAACACCGGGGAGCTGTTTTTT.

Only a few counts were recorded for this clonotype. The chain links TRBV5-1 to TRBJ2-6; D is uncertain. The CDR3 covers 14 residues. The V end lost 6 bases, the J end lost 0 bases, and 7 bases lay between the germline ends. CDR1 is SGHRS, CDR2 YFSETQ, per germline. CDR3 residues: CASTKISGANVLTF. The CDR3 DNA is TGCGCCAGCACCAAGATCTCTGGGGCCAACGTCCTGACTTTC.

CDR3 amino acids: CASSKAGGTSGSTDTQYF. Written as DNA, the CDR3 is TGTGCCAGCAGCAAAGCAGGGGGGACTAGCGGGAGCACAGATACGCAGTATTTT. This sequence joins TRBV21-1 and TRBJ2-3; the table's D call, TRBD2, was not checked against the DNA. TRBV21-1 is described as a pseudogene. The CDR3 spans 18 residues.

J is TRBJ2-2 and V is TRBV4-1; TRBD1 might be the D (5 bases). Trimming removed 4 bases from V and 1 base from J, with 13 bases in between. Germline CDR1 is MGHRA and CDR2 is YSYEKL. The CDR3 is made up of 16 amino acids. The CDR3 sequence: CASSPYRSGNTGELFF. The CDR3 DNA sequence: TGCGCCAGCAGCCCCTACAGGTCTGGGAACACCGGGGAGCTGTTTTTT.

This clonotype appeared many times. The genes are TRBV27 and TRBJ2-7, with D perhaps matching TRBD1 (5 bases). This CDR3 is 13 amino acids long. Germline lookup yields CDR1 MNHEY and CDR2 SMNVEV (reference sequence). The germline V and J ends were trimmed by 4 bases and 3 bases, with 10 bases remaining between them. The CDR3 reads CASSYRQGYEQYF. CDR3 DNA: TGTGCCAGCAGTTATCGGCAGGGCTACGAGCAGTACTTC.

V usage is TRBV9 and J usage is TRBJ2-1; 7 nucleotides line up with TRBD2. The CDR3 extends over 17 amino acids. The V gene end was trimmed by 0 bases and the J gene end by 5 bases; junction bases not matched to a gene: 11. Germline V lookup: CDR1 SGDLS, CDR2 YYNGEE. CDR3 sequence (DNA): TGTGCCAGCAGCGTAGACCCCTCCGCGGGAGTCAACAATGAGCAGTTCTTC. It codes for CASSVDPSAGVNNEQFF.

The CDR3 is CASTLLAGLSDTQYF. In DNA, the CDR3 is TGTGCCAGCACCTTACTAGCGGGGTTGTCGGATACGCAGTATTTT. V gene TRBV28 combines with J gene TRBJ2-3; 10 positions match TRBD2. There are 15 residues in the CDR3. The trim removed 7 bases at V and 6 bases at J, leaving 10 bases unmatched. The germline V gene has CDR1 MDHEN and CDR2 SYDVKM.

V and J are TRBV3-1 and TRBJ2-3; TRBD2 might be the D (5 bases). This CDR3 region has 15 residues. V gave up 2 bases and J gave up 0 bases, with 9 bases separating them. CDR1 and CDR2 (germline): LGHDT, YNNKEL (reference sequence). CDR3 in amino acids: CASSQFSGSTDTQYF. The CDR3 region has the DNA TGTGCCAGCAGCCAATTCAGCGGCAGCACAGATACGCAGTATTTT.

This clonotype turned up a few times. The DNA is omitted, as the CDR3 cannot be located on it reliably, and the CDR3 follows TCRdb's listing. The rearrangement uses TRBV12-3 or TRBV12-4 and TRBJ1-6; the table gives TRBD1 as D, unverified against the DNA. The length of the CDR3 is 15 amino acids, counting both ends. CDR3 region: CASSFGEGVGSPLHF.

The chain joins TRBV27 to TRBJ2-7; 10 bases are a match to TRBD1. Per germline, CDR1 MNHEY and CDR2 SMNVEV (reference sequence). CDR3 length equals 14 residues. V gave up 6 bases and J gave up 5 bases; unmatched junction bases: 7. CDR3 nucleotides: TGTGCCAGCAGAACCCGGGACAGGGGTGACGAGCAGTACTTC. As protein: CASRTRDRGDEQYF.